In its sample, the clone carrying this TCR beta chain was seen a few times. Its antigen is not identified. The length of the CDR3 is 12 residues. Trimming removed 10 bases at V and 0 bases at J, with 7 bases between. Germline assignment: CDR1 LNHDA and CDR2 SQIVND (reference sequence). The sample belongs to a study of CD8+ T cells in alopecia areata. Treatment defined: oral pan-JAK inhibitor, 5-10 mg twice daily. Both peripheral blood and punch biopsies of lesional scalp skin were obtained from patients who had alopecia areata. The study's findings and limits: Under tofacitinib, numerous expanded lesional clonotypes remained detectable in scalp and blood. Relative to mice, TCR sharing across patients was less clear, a difference possibly HLA-related. Greater clonality was observed in lesional scalp samples, especially alopecia totalis/universalis, versus normal scalp.

Isolated RNA was reverse transcribed into cDNA used as the sequencing template. Assay: immunoSEQ multiplex PCR; the TCRdb copy retains only in-frame clones and omits some. The sample consists of around 13,000 clones, 65% to 70% of them appearing once. Sequences were derived from skin, sampled at week 4, from a patient treated with tofacitinib. The V gene is TRBV19, the J gene TRBJ1-3; no clear D. This TCR derives from a human donor with alopecia areata. DNA for the CDR3: TGTGCCACTACCGGCTCTGGAAACACCATATATTTT. Protein product: CATTGSGNTIYF.